These 27 T cell receptor beta chains originate from one sample sequenced in a study of blood T cell repertoires in COVID-19 (dated by TCRdb to 2018 to 2021). The library relied on the immunoSEQ multiplex PCR assay. TCRdb carries this immuneACCESS record with in-frame sequences only. Its versions omit some clonotypes, under half of them owing to an unresolved V gene in the studies checked, with the rest unexplained. This sample gives about 97,000 clones in total; 85% of them show up just once. The ten largest clonotypes hold around 2% of the sample. Sequenced input: peripheral blood. These receptors came from a woman in her seventies with active or convalescent COVID-19.

V usage is TRBV21-1 and J usage is TRBJ2-1; TRBD2, the table's D call, lacks a check against the DNA. TRBV21-1 is an annotated pseudogene. The CDR3 consists of 15 residues. CDR3 amino acids: CASSKGAGTRNEQFF. Written as DNA, the CDR3 is TGTGCCAGCAGCAAAGGGGCGGGGACGAGGAATGAGCAGTTCTTC.

The chain couples TRBV7-2 to TRBJ2-5; D unclear. The germline V and J ends were trimmed by 1 base and 5 bases, with 8 bases remaining between them. Germline V gene sequence: CDR1 SGHTA, CDR2 FQGNSA. CDR3 length equals 13 residues. This chain's CDR3 is CASSLVVGETQYF. The CDR3, as DNA: TGTGCCAGCAGCTTAGTGGTCGGGGAGACCCAGTACTTC. Full variable domain (rest looked up from reference TRBV7-2 and TRBJ2-5): GAGVSQSPSNKVTEKGKDVELRCDPISGHTALYWYRQSLGQGLEFLIYFQGNSAPDKSGLPSDRFSAERTGGSVSTLTIQRTQQEDSAVYLCASSLVVGETQYFGPGTRLLVL.

This chain links TRBV19 with TRBJ1-4; D is unclear. The CDR3 covers 14 residues. Trimming pared 4 bases from V and 3 bases from J, leaving 9 bases between. In germline, CDR1 is LNHDA, CDR2 SQIVND (reference sequence). In DNA, the CDR3 is TGTGCCAGTAGTACCTCACAATCTAATGAAAAACTGTTTTTT. This sequence encodes CASSTSQSNEKLFF. Full variable domain (rest looked up from reference TRBV19 and TRBJ1-4): DGGITQSPKYLFRKEGQNVTLSCEQNLNHDAMYWYRQDPGQGLRLIYYSQIVNDFQKGDIAEGYSVSREKKESFPLTVTSAQKNPTAFYLCASSTSQSNEKLFFGSGTQLSVL.

This clone has only a few counts. This CDR3 reads CASSLGQGSSYEQYF. Here the CDR3 DNA reads TGTGCCAGCAGCTTAGGGCAGGGATCCTCCTACGAGCAGTACTTC. The rearrangement joins TRBV7-2 to TRBJ2-7; perhaps TRBD1 as D (5 bases). V was pared by 1 base and J by 0 bases, with 10 bases between. The CDR3 is 15 amino acids. The germline gives CDR1 SGHTA, CDR2 FQGNSA. The whole variable domain, remainder taken from reference TRBV7-2 and TRBJ2-7, is GAGVSQSPSNKVTEKGKDVELRCDPISGHTALYWYRQSLGQGLEFLIYFQGNSAPDKSGLPSDRFSAERTGGSVSTLTIQRTQQEDSAVYLCASSLGQGSSYEQYFGPGTRLTVT.

This clone was found once. V usage is TRBV28 and J usage is TRBJ1-6, with TRBD1 matching 8 bases. The V gene end was trimmed by 8 bases and the J gene end by 6 bases; junction bases not matched to a gene: 3. The CDR3 has 13 amino acids. Germline V gene lookup returns CDR1 MDHEN and CDR2 SYDVKM. CDR3 coding DNA: TGTGCCAGCTTTGACAGGGGTAATTCACCCCTCCACTTT. It yields the protein CASFDRGNSPLHF.

The chain couples TRBV30 to TRBJ1-2, with 10 positions matching TRBD1. Germline-derived CDR1 and CDR2 are GTSNPN and SVGIG (reference sequence). The CDR3 is made up of 14 amino acids. Unmatched junction bases numbered 7, after V lost 3 bases and J lost 6 bases. The CDR3 is CAWREADRGHGYTF. CDR3 sequence (DNA): TGTGCCTGGAGAGAAGCAGACAGGGGGCATGGCTACACCTTC.

The gene calls are TRBV27 and TRBJ1-1; 7 bases fit TRBD1. The CDR3 loop spans 14 amino acids. Trimming at V came to 6 bases and at J to 3 bases, leaving 7 bases not matched to a gene. Germline V gives CDR1 MNHEY, CDR2 SMNVEV (reference sequence). CDR3 sequence (DNA): TGTGCCAGCAGGAAGACAGGGCGAGACACTGAAGCTTTCTTT. Translating gives CASRKTGRDTEAFF.

The V gene is TRBV20-1, the J gene TRBJ1-2, with 7 bases identical to TRBD1. Germline trimming cut 3 bases from V and 3 bases from J; bases unmatched to any gene: 4. CDR1 and CDR2 (germline): DFQATT, SNEGSKA (reference sequence). The CDR3 runs 13 residues. CDR3 in DNA: TGCAGTGCTAGTACAGGGGCGGACTATGGCTACACCTTC. Encoded protein: CSASTGADYGYTF.

The rearrangement links TRBV10-2 to TRBJ1-5; maybe TRBD1 (6 bases). In germline, CDR1 is WSHSY, CDR2 SAAADI. V was cut by 8 bases and J by 3 bases, with 8 bases left in between. This CDR3 region has 12 residues. The CDR3 sequence: CASGQINQPQHF. The CDR3 nucleotides read TGCGCCAGCGGACAGATCAATCAGCCCCAGCATTTT.

The chain joins TRBV28 to TRBJ2-1; 7 positions match TRBD2. The CDR3 sequence is 16 residues long. Germline V gene sequence: CDR1 MDHEN, CDR2 SYDVKM. After removal of 7 bases from V and 0 bases from J, the junction contained 9 bases not matched to a gene. The CDR3 is CASISRGGSSYNEQFF. The DNA for the CDR3 is TGTGCCAGCATTAGCCGCGGGGGTAGCTCCTACAATGAGCAGTTCTTC.

The V gene is TRBV7-9, the J gene TRBJ1-3; no reliable D call. Trimming removed 10 bases from V and 0 bases from J, with 13 bases in between. Germline lookup yields CDR1 SEHNR and CDR2 FQNEAQ (reference sequence). This CDR3 is built from 14 residues. The CDR3: CATEGAFSGNTIYF. The CDR3 DNA is TGTGCCACCGAGGGCGCGTTCTCTGGAAACACCATATATTTT.

The CDR3 coding sequence is TGTGCCAGCAGCGTAGGTGTGTTAGACACCGGGGAGCTGTTTTTT. Amino acid sequence: CASSVGVLDTGELFF. V is TRBV9 and J is TRBJ2-2; D not resolved. Trimming shortened V by 0 bases and J by 3 bases, and 9 bases separated the two germline ends. CDR1 SGDLS and CDR2 YYNGEE come from the germline V gene. The CDR3 contains 15 residues. The entire variable domain, with the rest obtained from reference TRBV9 and TRBJ2-2, is as follows: DSGVTQTPKHLITATGQRVTLRCSPRSGDLSVYWYQQSLDQGLQFLIQYYNGEERAKGNILERFSAQQFPDLHSELNLSSLELGDSALYFCASSVGVLDTGELFFGEGSRLTVL.

A word on this clone: The same CDR3 also results from other DNA sequences found in this sample. The chain links TRBV3-1 (or the pseudogene TRBV3-2) to TRBJ1-4; tentative D call: TRBD1 (5 bases). This CDR3 is 14 amino acids long. V was shortened by 0 bases and J by 8 bases, with 10 bases between the two germline ends. Looked up from germline, CDR1 is LGHDT and CDR2 is YNNKEL (reference sequence). CDR3 DNA: TGTGCCAGCAGCCAAGACCAGGGTGGGGAAAAACTGTTTTTT. As protein: CASSQDQGGEKLFF.

This clone was seen a few times. The chain employs TRBV29-1 and TRBJ1-1; 7 nucleotides match TRBD1. Germline V gives CDR1 SQVTM, CDR2 ANQGSEA. The CDR3 sequence is 13 residues long. Unmatched junction bases numbered 7, after V lost 7 bases and J lost 2 bases. DNA of the CDR3: TGCAGCGCGAGACAGGGTCCAAACACTGAAGCTTTCTTT. Residues: CSARQGPNTEAFF. The whole variable domain, remainder taken from reference TRBV29-1 and TRBJ1-1, is SAVISQKPSRDICQRGTSLTIQCQVDSQVTMMFWYRQQPGQSLTLIATANQGSEATYESGFVIDKFPISRPNLTFSTLTVSNMSPEDSSIYLCSARQGPNTEAFFGQGTRLTVV.

The J gene is TRBJ2-1, the V gene TRBV28; 13 bases match TRBD2. In germline, CDR1 is MDHEN, CDR2 SYDVKM. The J segment lost 8 bases and the V segment lost 4 bases, leaving 5 bases of the junction unmatched. The CDR3 totals 15 residues. In DNA, the CDR3 is TGTGCCAGCAGTTCGACTAGCGGGAGGTTGGATGAGCAGTTCTTC. Amino acids: CASSSTSGRLDEQFF.

The chain joins TRBV6-6 to TRBJ1-2, with 9 nucleotides matching TRBD1. The CDR3 length is 15 residues. Per germline, CDR1 MNHNY and CDR2 SVGAGI (reference sequence). V lost 4 bases, J lost 5 bases, and 8 bases stayed unmatched. CDR3 DNA sequence: TGTGCCAGCAGTTTCGAAGACAGGGGGGCATATGGCTACACCTTC. Translating it yields CASSFEDRGAYGYTF.

The V call is TRBV6-2 or TRBV6-3, the J call TRBJ2-7, with 7 bases lining up with TRBD1. CDR1 is MNHEY and CDR2 is SVGEGT in the germline V gene. After removal of 1 base from V and 2 bases from J, the junction contained 5 bases not matched to a gene. There are 15 residues in the CDR3. CDR3 in DNA: TGTGCCAGCAGTTACTTTAAGGGACAGACCTACGAGCAGTACTTC. Its translation is CASSYFKGQTYEQYF.

The rearrangement links TRBV18 to TRBJ2-7; D not certain. V shed 5 bases and J shed 4 bases, with 6 bases lying between them. Germline V gene data show CDR1 as KGHSH and CDR2 as LQKENI. The CDR3 length is 11 residues. In DNA, the CDR3 is TGTGCCAGCTCAAATATATACGAGCAGTACTTC. This translates into CASSNIYEQYF.

This clone showed up just once. This chain joins TRBV28 and TRBJ2-4, with 7 bases lining up with TRBD2. Germline loops: CDR1 MDHEN, CDR2 SYDVKM. J was trimmed by 1 base and V by 7 bases; bases with no gene match: 7. The CDR3 extends over 15 amino acids. The CDR3 loop reads CASIEGGVAKNIQYF. The CDR3 DNA follows: TGTGCCAGCATCGAGGGAGGGGTGGCCAAAAACATTCAGTACTTC.

The V call is TRBV15, the J call TRBJ1-2; TRBD1 aligns across 9 bases. Germline lookup yields CDR1 LNHNV and CDR2 YYDKDF (reference sequence). The V segment lost 5 bases and the J segment 2 bases; nucleotides outside the gene matches: 3. The CDR3 length is 14 residues. The CDR3 loop is CATSLDRGNYGYTF. The DNA of the CDR3 is TGTGCCACCAGCCTCGACAGGGGGAACTATGGCTACACCTTC.

The chain has TRBV15 and TRBJ1-2, with 12 bases identical to TRBD1. Germline V lookup: CDR1 LNHNV, CDR2 YYDKDF (reference sequence). CDR3 length: 19 residues. Losses at the gene ends were 1 base for V and 2 bases for J; bases not matched to a gene: 11. The CDR3 loop is CATSRGGQGAKIGNYGYTF. In DNA, the CDR3 is TGTGCCACCAGCAGAGGGGGACAGGGGGCGAAGATAGGAAACTATGGCTACACCTTC.

The V call is TRBV11-2, the J call TRBJ2-1, with TRBD2 identical over 10 bases. The ends lost 5 bases at V and 8 bases at J; junction bases unmatched: 9. This CDR3 region has 15 residues. Germline V lookup: CDR1 SGHAT, CDR2 FQNNGV. The CDR3 DNA sequence: TGTGCCAGCAGCCGGCAGGGACTAGCGTCAGATGAGCAGTTCTTC. Translation gives CASSRQGLASDEQFF.

The V and J genes are TRBV4-3 and TRBJ1-2, with D possibly matching TRBD1 (5 bases). The CDR3 loop spans 16 amino acids. V gave up 1 base and J gave up 0 bases, with 12 bases separating them. Germline V CDR1 and CDR2: LGHNA, YSLEER. Here the CDR3 DNA reads TGCGCCAGCAGCCAAGTCAGGCAGGGTGCTAACTATGGCTACACCTTC. It encodes CASSQVRQGANYGYTF.

This clone was recorded a few times. The J gene is TRBJ1-5, the V gene TRBV10-3; D possibly corresponds to TRBD1 (6 bases). Germline CDR1 and CDR2: ENHRY and SYGVKD. V lost 4 bases and J lost 2, with 9 bases in between. The CDR3 runs to 14 residues. The DNA of the CDR3 is TGTGCCATCAGTGGGGCAGGGGGCAATCAGCCCCAGCATTTT. Residues: CAISGAGGNQPQHF.

This rearrangement joins TRBV5-4 to TRBJ2-1; 10 nucleotides line up with TRBD2. The CDR3 has 16 amino acids. V lost 4 bases to trimming and J lost 9 bases; unmatched junction nucleotides: 13. Germline CDR1 reads SGHNT; CDR2 reads YYREEE (reference sequence). In nucleotides, the CDR3 is TGTGCCAGCAGCAGCTCAGCGGGAGGGACTCGTATTGAGCAGTTCTTC. It is translated as CASSSSAGGTRIEQFF.

The chain uses TRBV27 and TRBJ1-6, with D tentatively TRBD1 (6 bases). Germline lookup yields CDR1 MNHEY and CDR2 SMNVEV (reference sequence). With 6 bases removed from V and 9 bases from J, the gap between germline ends came to 21 bases. The CDR3 totals 16 residues. The CDR3 DNA is TGTGCCAGCAGCTCCGTCCACAGGGCAGAATCTTCACCCCTCCACTTT. Translated: CASSSVHRAESSPLHF.

This clone was seen a single time. The chain is built from TRBV6-5 and TRBJ2-5; 12 nucleotides align to TRBD2. V was pared by 4 bases and J by 5 bases, with 5 bases of the junction left unmatched. This CDR3 spans 15 amino acids. Germline-derived CDR1 and CDR2 are MNHEY and SVGAGI. In DNA, the CDR3 is TGTGCCAGCAGTTTGCTAGCGGGGGGGCAGGAGACCCAGTACTTC. Its translation: CASSLLAGGQETQYF.